The 5 T cell receptor beta chains given below trace back to one sample, sequenced in a study of T cell responses to AZD1222 COVID-19 vaccine. Generated by immunoSEQ multiplex PCR, the TCRdb table keeps only in-frame clones and is missing some. This specimen shows 150,000 or so clones; the ten leading clones hold 2.2%. Sequenced: peripheral blood. The source of these receptors is an adult in good health.

This sequence joins TRBV6-5 and TRBJ1-3; TRBD1 aligns across 7 bases. Germline V gene lookup returns CDR1 MNHEY and CDR2 SVGAGI. Trimming took 7 bases from V and 1 from J; bases not matched to a gene: 7. CDR3 length: 15 residues. The CDR3 region is CASIGQARSGNTIYF. Here the CDR3 DNA reads TGTGCCAGCATTGGACAGGCGCGTTCTGGAAACACCATATATTTT.

V usage is TRBV29-1 and J usage is TRBJ1-1; D is undetermined. V was cut by 4 bases and J by 3 bases, with 9 bases left in between. The length of the CDR3 is 12 residues. Germline CDR1 and CDR2: SQVTM and ANQGSEA. CDR3 DNA sequence: TGCAGCGTTGGTGAGGGTGACACTGAAGCTTTCTTT. Translated: CSVGEGDTEAFF.

The chain recombines TRBV6-5 with TRBJ1-2; D may be TRBD1 (5 bases). V shed 5 bases and J shed 2 bases, with 12 bases lying between them. Looked up from germline, CDR1 is MNHEY and CDR2 is SVGAGI. CDR3 size: 14 residues. CDR3 protein: CASSTGGDNYGYTF. Here the CDR3 DNA reads TGTGCCAGCAGTACGGGGGGGGACAACTATGGCTACACCTTC.

This chain links TRBV6-6 with TRBJ2-1, with D uncertain. The germline V and J ends were trimmed by 6 bases and 5 bases, with 11 bases remaining between them. CDR1 MNHNY and CDR2 SVGAGI come from the germline V gene (reference sequence). The CDR3 is made up of 13 amino acids. The CDR3 nucleotides are TGTGCCAGCAGGCCCACCCGAAACAATGAGCAGTTCTTC. Protein product: CASRPTRNNEQFF.

V gene TRBV5-5 combines with J gene TRBJ2-2; D is uncertain. Trimming removed 1 base at V and 7 bases at J, with 5 bases between. Germline CDR1 SGHKS, CDR2 YYEKEE (reference sequence). The CDR3 has 12 residues. The CDR3 DNA is TGTGCCAGCAGCTTGAACGGCGGGGAGCTGTTTTTT. It specifies CASSLNGGELFF.